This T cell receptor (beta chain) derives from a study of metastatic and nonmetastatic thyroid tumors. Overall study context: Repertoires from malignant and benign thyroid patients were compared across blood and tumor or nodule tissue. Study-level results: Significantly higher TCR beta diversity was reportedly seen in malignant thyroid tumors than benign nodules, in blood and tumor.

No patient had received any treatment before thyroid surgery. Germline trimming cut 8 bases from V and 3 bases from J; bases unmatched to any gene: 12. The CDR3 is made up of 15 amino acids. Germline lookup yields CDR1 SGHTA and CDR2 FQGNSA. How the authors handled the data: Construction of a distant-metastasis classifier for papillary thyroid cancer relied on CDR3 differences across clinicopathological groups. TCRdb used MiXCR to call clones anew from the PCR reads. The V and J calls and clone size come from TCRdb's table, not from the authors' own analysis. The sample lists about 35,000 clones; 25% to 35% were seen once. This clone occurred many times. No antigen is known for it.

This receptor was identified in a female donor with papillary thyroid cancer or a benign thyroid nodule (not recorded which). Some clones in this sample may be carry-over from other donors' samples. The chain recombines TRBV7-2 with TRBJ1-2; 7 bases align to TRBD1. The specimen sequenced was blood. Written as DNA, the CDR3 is TGTGCCAGCTCAGCAACTACAGGGGTTGACTATGGCTACACCTTC. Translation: CASSATTGVDYGYTF. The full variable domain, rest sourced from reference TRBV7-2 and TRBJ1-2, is GAGVSQSPSNKVTEKGKDVELRCDPISGHTALYWYRQSLGQGLEFLIYFQGNSAPDKSGLPSDRFSAERTGGSVSTLTIQRTQQEDSAVYLCASSATTGVDYGYTFGSGTRLTVV.